A single sample is the source of the 32 T cell receptor beta chains below, sequenced in a study of blood T cell repertoires in COVID-19. Clones were sequenced by immunoSEQ multiplex PCR, and TCRdb holds only the in-frame ones, with some missing. The sample holds more than 100,000 clones, about 85% seen once. Sequencing input: peripheral blood. Every receptor here comes from a man older than 75 with acute or convalescent COVID-19.

The sample holds a few counts of this clone. The chain is built from TRBV19 and TRBJ2-7; D is perhaps TRBD2 (6 bases). V was trimmed by 4 bases and J by 4 bases, leaving 14 bases between them. Germline V gives CDR1 LNHDA, CDR2 SQIVND (reference sequence). The CDR3 runs 14 residues. The DNA of the CDR3 is TGTGCCAGTAGTACCAGACTAGGGAAATACGAGCAGTACTTC. Protein: CASSTRLGKYEQYF.

This sequence joins TRBV2 and TRBJ1-4; D call uncertain. The ends were cut back, 2 bases at V and 4 bases at J, with 11 bases in the middle. There are 15 residues in the CDR3. CDR1 and CDR2 from the germline V gene are SNHLY and FYNNEI. The CDR3 DNA reads as TGTGCCAGCAGTGAAAAAAGCCTCCTTAATGAAAAACTGTTTTTT. Its protein is CASSEKSLLNEKLFF.

V and J are TRBV30 and TRBJ1-6, with a weak D call TRBD1 (6 bases). The germline V gene encodes CDR1 GTSNPN and CDR2 SVGIG (reference sequence). V was pared by 2 bases and J by 7 bases, with 21 bases between. CDR3 length: 17 residues. The CDR3 sequence: CAWSMGGAQTPNSPLHF. The DNA of the CDR3 is TGTGCCTGGAGTATGGGGGGGGCCCAGACCCCAAATTCACCCCTCCACTTT.

The chain joins TRBV19 to TRBJ1-1, with D possibly TRBD1 on 6 matching bases. V was shortened by 7 bases and J by 0 bases, with 12 bases between the two germline ends. This CDR3 has 14 residues. The germline gives CDR1 LNHDA, CDR2 SQIVND (reference sequence). The CDR3 protein is CASNKDRLNTEAFF. Here the CDR3 DNA reads TGTGCCAGTAATAAGGACAGATTGAACACTGAAGCTTTCTTT.

V gene TRBV10-1 combines with J gene TRBJ2-5; TRBD1 agrees at 7 bases. Trimming cost V 8 bases and J 2 bases; bases outside gene matches: 14. There are 16 residues in the CDR3. Looked up from germline, CDR1 is WNHNN and CDR2 is SYGVQD (reference sequence). CDR3 in DNA: TGCGCCAGCGAAGAAGAGACAGGGATGAATCAAGAGACCCAGTACTTC. Its protein is CASEEETGMNQETQYF.

Worth noting for this clone: The junction departs from the called germline gene at one end, perhaps through a read error. The V call is TRBV7-7, the J call TRBJ2-5; a weak D match, TRBD1 (6 bases). CDR3 length: 13 amino acids. Per the germline V gene, CDR1 is SSHAT and CDR2 is FNYEAQ (reference sequence). The chain's CDR3 is CASSSGAAETQYF. In nucleotides, the CDR3 is TGTGCTAGCAGCTCAGGGGCGGCAGAGACCCAGTACTTC.

The CDR3 DNA is TGTGCCAGCAGTACACAGGGGCTGGAGAATCAGCCCCAGCATTTT. Translated, it gives CASSTQGLENQPQHF. V gene TRBV2 combines with J gene TRBJ1-5; 7 bases agree with TRBD1. Trimming took 5 bases from V and 4 from J; bases not matched to a gene: 8. CDR3 length: 15 residues. Germline CDR1 SNHLY, CDR2 FYNNEI.

J is TRBJ1-2 and V is TRBV4-1, with D possibly matching TRBD1 (6 bases). There are 15 residues in the CDR3. Trimming took 1 base from V and 4 from J, leaving 13 bases between them. CDR1 and CDR2 (germline): MGHRA, YSYEKL. Written as DNA, the CDR3 is TGCGCCAGCAGCCAAGTCCTGGGGGCTCTCTATGGCTACACCTTC. The encoded protein is CASSQVLGALYGYTF.

This clone was seen only once. V usage is TRBV5-5 and J usage is TRBJ1-4; no reliable D call. CDR1 and CDR2 (germline): SGHKS, YYEKEE (reference sequence). CDR3 length: 13 amino acids. V was shortened by 7 bases and J by 7 bases, with 14 bases between the two germline ends. The CDR3 DNA sequence: TGTGCCAGCGAGCCCCGCCGCGGTGAAAAACTGTTTTTT. The encoded protein is CASEPRRGEKLFF.

V usage is TRBV2 and J usage is TRBJ1-1, with D tentatively TRBD1 (5 bases). CDR3 length: 15 residues. Germline V CDR1 and CDR2: SNHLY, FYNNEI. Trimming took 6 bases from V and 5 from J, leaving 19 bases between them. CDR3 sequence (DNA): TGTGCCAGCAGGGCCCTTGTTGTGGGGGGGACTGAAGCTTTCTTT. Translated, it gives CASRALVVGGTEAFF.

This clone was counted a few times. The chain uses TRBV19 and TRBJ1-5, with TRBD1 identical over 7 bases. V was clipped by 3 bases and J by 6 bases; unmatched bases: 8. Germline CDR1 reads LNHDA; CDR2 reads SQIVND (reference sequence). CDR3 length equals 15 residues. As DNA, the CDR3 is TGTGCCAGTAGTATCTTCCAGGGGGAGAGTCAGCCCCAGCATTTT. Encoded protein: CASSIFQGESQPQHF.

The rearrangement joins TRBV6-5 to TRBJ1-2; a weak D match, TRBD1 (6 bases). Trimming left V 0 bases short and J 4 bases short, with 15 bases between. The length of the CDR3 is 16 residues. In germline, CDR1 is MNHEY, CDR2 SVGAGI. The CDR3 protein is CASSYSQGRGSYGYTF. Written as DNA, the CDR3 is TGTGCCAGCAGTTACTCACAGGGAAGAGGGAGCTATGGCTACACCTTC.

This chain uses TRBV9 with TRBJ1-2; 8 bases are shared with TRBD1. Germline V gene sequence: CDR1 SGDLS, CDR2 YYNGEE. This CDR3 contains 16 residues. After removal of 0 bases from V and 2 bases from J, the junction contained 6 bases not matched to a gene. CDR3 sequence: CASSVGAGGGNYGYTF. CDR3 sequence (DNA): TGTGCCAGCAGCGTAGGGGCAGGGGGCGGCAACTATGGCTACACCTTC.

This clone was seen a few times. The chain combines TRBV15 with TRBJ1-1, with D perhaps matching TRBD1 (5 bases). Germline V gene data show CDR1 as LNHNV and CDR2 as YYDKDF (reference sequence). Trimming stripped 1 base from V and 7 bases from J, with 10 bases between. This CDR3 is 13 amino acids long. The CDR3 is CATSRGGEDEAFF. For the CDR3, the DNA is TGTGCCACCAGCAGAGGAGGGGAGGATGAAGCTTTCTTT.

The genes are TRBV6-5 and TRBJ1-2; 7 bases match TRBD1. Looked up from germline, CDR1 is MNHEY and CDR2 is SVGAGI. V lost 2 bases to trimming and J lost 8 bases; unmatched junction nucleotides: 5. This CDR3 comprises 13 residues. The CDR3 region is CASSYLQGSGYTF. Here the CDR3 DNA reads TGTGCCAGCAGTTACCTACAGGGGAGCGGCTACACCTTC.

The J gene is TRBJ1-2, the V gene TRBV4-1; 8 nucleotides agree with TRBD1. CDR1 and CDR2 from the germline V gene are MGHRA and YSYEKL. The trim removed 1 base at V and 4 bases at J, leaving 5 bases unmatched. The CDR3 length is 15 residues. CDR3 amino acids: CASSQGRDRPYGYTF. The DNA for the CDR3 is TGCGCCAGCAGCCAAGGAAGGGACAGGCCCTATGGCTACACCTTC.

The chain carries TRBV6-1 and TRBJ2-5; 8 bases fit TRBD2. Germline V lookup: CDR1 MNHNS, CDR2 SASEGT. The CDR3 length is 16 residues. The V segment lost 1 base and the J segment 4 bases; nucleotides outside the gene matches: 8. This chain's CDR3 is CASSEVGGGSRETQYF. The CDR3 DNA sequence: TGTGCCAGCAGTGAAGTCGGCGGGGGGTCTCGAGAGACCCAGTACTTC.

The J gene is TRBJ2-2, the V gene TRBV2; 7 bases are a match to TRBD2. Looked up from germline, CDR1 is SNHLY and CDR2 is FYNNEI. V lost 8 bases and J lost 0; bases outside the gene matches: 3. This CDR3 has 14 amino acids. The CDR3 coding sequence is TGTGCCAGCGGGGGGGTTGCGAACACCGGGGAGCTGTTTTTT. Translating gives CASGGVANTGELFF.

The rearrangement uses TRBV2 and TRBJ1-5; D might be TRBD1 (5 bases). The CDR3 covers 16 residues. Looked up from germline, CDR1 is SNHLY and CDR2 is FYNNEI. V lost 3 bases, J lost 0 bases, and 12 bases lay in between. The CDR3 bases are TGTGCCAGCAGTGACATGACAGTCTATAGCAATCAGCCCCAGCATTTT. Translating it yields CASSDMTVYSNQPQHF.

The rearrangement uses TRBV5-1 and TRBJ1-1, with TRBD1 identical over 9 bases. The CDR3 covers 17 residues. CDR1 is SGHRS and CDR2 is YFSETQ in the germline V gene. After removal of 3 bases from V and 4 bases from J, the junction contained 13 bases not matched to a gene. The CDR3 sequence is CASSSGTGIGWGTEAFF. The CDR3 DNA sequence: TGCGCCAGCAGCTCTGGGACAGGGATAGGGTGGGGCACTGAAGCTTTCTTT.

CDR3: CASSLSGRVGGEQYF. The CDR3 nucleotides are TGTGCCAGCAGTTTATCTGGCAGGGTAGGCGGCGAGCAGTACTTC. The chain carries TRBV27 and TRBJ2-7, with D perhaps TRBD1 (5 bases). The V end lost 0 bases, the J end lost 6 bases, and 15 bases lay between the germline ends. The CDR3 contains 15 residues. CDR1 is MNHEY, CDR2 SMNVEV, per germline (reference sequence).

The chain employs TRBV5-5 and TRBJ2-1; 7 bases line up with TRBD1. The CDR3 loop spans 15 amino acids. The trim removed 2 bases at V and 2 bases at J, leaving 4 bases unmatched. The germline V gene encodes CDR1 SGHKS and CDR2 YYEKEE (reference sequence). For the CDR3, the DNA is TGTGCCAGCAGCTTAAGTCAGGGGGCCTACAATGAGCAGTTCTTC. As protein: CASSLSQGAYNEQFF.

The V and J genes are TRBV2 and TRBJ2-5, with a weak D call TRBD2 (6 bases). Germline values: CDR1 SNHLY, CDR2 FYNNEI. The CDR3 is made up of 15 amino acids. V lost 7 bases and J 2 bases, leaving 17 bases between the germline ends. CDR3 in amino acids: CASTPAGPKQETQYF. In DNA, the CDR3 is TGTGCCAGCACTCCGGCGGGGCCCAAACAAGAGACCCAGTACTTC.

This sequence joins TRBV3-1 (or the pseudogene TRBV3-2) and TRBJ2-1; D is perhaps TRBD2 (6 bases). CDR3 size: 16 residues. Germline V gives CDR1 LGHDT, CDR2 YNNKEL (reference sequence). V was clipped by 3 bases and J by 0 bases, with 12 bases between them. The CDR3 reads CASSQGRGSSYNEQFF. In DNA form, the CDR3 reads TGTGCCAGCAGCCAGGGTCGGGGGAGCTCCTACAATGAGCAGTTCTTC.

The J gene is TRBJ2-5, the V gene TRBV7-3, with 7 bases matching TRBD1. Trimming took 4 bases from V and 2 from J; bases not matched to a gene: 7. This CDR3 comprises 15 residues. Germline-derived CDR1 and CDR2 are SGHTA and FQGTGA. The CDR3 nucleotides read TGTGCCAGCAGCTCTCCGGGGACAGATCAAGAGACCCAGTACTTC. This gives the protein CASSSPGTDQETQYF. Full variable domain (outside the CDR3, taken from reference TRBV7-3 and TRBJ2-5): GAGVSQTPSNKVTEKGKYVELRCDPISGHTALYWYRQSLGQGPEFLIYFQGTGAADDSGLPNDRFFAVRPEGSVSTLKIQRTERGDSAVYLCASSSPGTDQETQYFGPGTRLLVL.

This clone was recorded only once. The gene calls are TRBV7-9 and TRBJ2-2, with a tentative D call TRBD2 (5 bases). Between the trimmed V and J ends, which lost 5 bases and 6 bases, there was a span of 16 bases. CDR3 length equals 15 residues. The germline V gene has CDR1 SEHNR and CDR2 FQNEAQ (reference sequence). CDR3 nucleotides: TGTGCCAGCAGCCCTGGACTGCGAACGGCCGGGGAGCTGTTTTTT. It specifies CASSPGLRTAGELFF.

This chain joins TRBV27 and TRBJ2-5, with D perhaps TRBD2 (5 bases). V was pared by 8 bases and J by 3 bases, with 22 bases between. Germline V gene sequence: CDR1 MNHEY, CDR2 SMNVEV (reference sequence). The CDR3 length is 16 residues. CDR3 nucleotides: TGTGCCAGCTCCCCACCGGGGTACAGTGGCGAAGAGACCCAGTACTTC. Protein sequence: CASSPPGYSGEETQYF.

In its sample, this clone was seen once. This rearrangement joins TRBV5-5 to TRBJ1-2; 9 bases fit TRBD1. CDR1 is SGHKS, CDR2 YYEKEE, per germline (reference sequence). This CDR3 is built from 16 residues. The V gene end was trimmed by 4 bases and the J gene end by 2 bases; junction bases not matched to a gene: 9. The chain's CDR3 is CASSQNRGRSNYGYTF. Written as DNA, the CDR3 is TGTGCCAGCAGCCAGAACAGGGGGCGATCAAACTATGGCTACACCTTC.

The genes are TRBV30 and TRBJ1-3; 7 bases line up with TRBD1. The CDR3 runs 15 residues. V shed 6 bases and J 0 bases; nucleotides not matched to a gene: 8. Germline V gene data show CDR1 as GTSNPN and CDR2 as SVGIG (reference sequence). For the CDR3, the DNA is TGTGCCTGTGAAAAGGGACAGATCTCTGGAAACACCATATATTTT. It translates to CACEKGQISGNTIYF.

This chain links TRBV28 with TRBJ1-5, with 8 bases matching TRBD1. Per the germline V gene, CDR1 is MDHEN and CDR2 is SYDVKM. V trimming: 8 bases; J trimming: 4 bases; junction bases outside the gene matches: 7. This CDR3 is built from 14 residues. Written as DNA, the CDR3 is TGTGCCAGCCGCGACAGGGGAGAGAATCAGCCCCAGCATTTT. This encodes CASRDRGENQPQHF.

The V gene is TRBV6-5, the J gene TRBJ2-5; possibly TRBD2 for D (5 bases). Germline lookup yields CDR1 MNHEY and CDR2 SVGAGI. V lost 4 bases and J 5 bases, leaving 20 bases between the germline ends. This CDR3 contains 16 residues. In DNA, the CDR3 is TGTGCCAGCAGTTCGGGGTATGCAGTAGCGTGGGAGACCCAGTACTTC. It specifies CASSSGYAVAWETQYF.

The rearrangement uses TRBV5-1 and TRBJ2-1; 8 positions agree with TRBD1. The CDR3 extends over 14 amino acids. V lost 6 bases to trimming and J lost 4 bases; unmatched junction nucleotides: 6. The germline V gene encodes CDR1 SGHRS and CDR2 YFSETQ. CDR3 nucleotide sequence: TGCGCCAGCAACACAGGGGGTGTATACAATGAGCAGTTCTTC. Translating gives CASNTGGVYNEQFF.